This T cell receptor beta chain was profiled in a study of T cells in severe cutaneous drug reactions. Carbamazepine had induced Stevens-Johnson syndrome or toxic epidermal necrolysis in the sequenced donors. Bulk and single-cell libraries used iRepertoire multiplex PCR with TCR subtype-specific primers. Bulk TCR libraries started from roughly 100-500 ng RNA per sample. TCRdb processed the multiplex PCR reads again and assigns one entry to each CDR3 protein, with no DNA. The sample includes thousands of distinct CDR3 sequences. This CDR3 is 16 amino acids long. The V gene's germline CDR1 is MDHEN and CDR2 SYDVKM.

The chain combines TRBV28 with TRBJ1-5. The TCR originated in a human donor with a severe cutaneous adverse drug reaction. The sequenced sample consisted of cells from a skin blister. CDR3 region: CASSLLGDLRNQPQHF. Full variable domain (remainder filled in from reference TRBV28 and TRBJ1-5): DVKVTQSSRYLVKRTGEKVFLECVQDMDHENMFWYRQDPGLGLRLIYFSYDVKMKEKGDIPEGYSVSREKKERFSLILESASTNQTSMYLCASSLLGDLRNQPQHFGDGTRLSIL.